This TCR beta chain was observed in a study of blood T cell repertoires in COVID-19. Across the whole study: COVID-19 samples from acute and convalescent phases originated in the United States, Italy and Spain. PBMCs, B-cell-depleted T cells, or T cells were the source of the cDNA or gDNA that made up the material.

Authors' data handling: By means of reference gene primer amplification, nucleated cell counts were estimated. Method: immunoSEQ multiplex PCR; TCRdb's copy keeps in-frame clones and lacks some. That table gives V, J and clone size, and the DNA gave D and trimming. The sample records 130,000 to 150,000 clones, 81% being singletons. Sequenced material: peripheral blood. The receptor's source is a human donor in a cohort sampled during active COVID-19.

CDR3 protein: CASSEVLLAGEQYF. As DNA, the CDR3 is TGTGCCAGCAGTGAAGTCCTACTAGCGGGAGAGCAGTATTTT. This chain links TRBV2 with TRBJ2-3; 11 bases are a match to TRBD2. With V trimmed by 1 base and J by 11 bases, 5 bases remained unmatched. CDR1 is SNHLY and CDR2 is FYNNEI in the germline V gene. The CDR3 sequence is 14 residues long.